These T cell receptor beta chains were read from a single sample in a study of blood T cells in healthy people across ages. TCRdb processed the 5' RACE reads anew with MiXCR; each CDR3 protein has one entry. Among about 900,000 distinct CDR3 sequences listed, approximately 59% were seen once. The sequenced sample was blood. The receptors stem from a man younger than 40 in good health. Each CDR3 is given with its conserved first and last residue. Each record gives: CDR3 length, V gene, CDR3 protein.

14 | TRBV2 | CARRRRPGDYGYTF
14 | TRBV9 | CASSVAGQVNEQFF
13 | TRBV6-2/TRBV6-3 | CASSYRAGDEAFF
15 | TRBV12-5 | CASGLPGPPGNEQFF
15 | TRBV20-1 | CSAYRKGAYNSPLHF
13 | TRBV4-1 | CASSSVLNIEAFF
20 | TRBV9 | CASSVAAGLAGGAAGDTQYF
15 | TRBV12-3/TRBV12-4 | CASRSTDRGWYGYTF
17 | TRBV28 | CASSVSPKPGTDYDYTF
21 | TRBV20-1 | CSAREGQGSNRKSWYQETQYF